This note documents a single T cell receptor beta chain sequence. Antigen specificity is unknown. These data come from a study of T cells in localized non-small cell lung cancer. General study findings and limits: Tumor showed lower T cell clonality than uninvolved adjacent lung, where it was highest. For the top 100 tumor clones, a median around 61 also appeared in adjacent lung.

Using immunoSEQ multiplex PCR, the repertoire was profiled, and TCRdb retains in-frame clones only, with some absent. This table holds about 59,000 clones, roughly 90% found once. This CDR3 contains 18 residues. V lost 0 bases, J lost 3 bases, and 19 bases lay in between. Germline loops: CDR1 LNHDA, CDR2 SQIVND (reference sequence). This sequence was found in a woman aged 35-70 years with stage I lung adenocarcinoma. J is TRBJ2-3 and V is TRBV19; unclear D gene. Source: peripheral blood, taken before any cancer treatment. The DNA of the CDR3 is TGTGCCAGTAGTATAGAGGGATCGCCTCCAATGGGGACAGATACGCAGTATTTT. Its translation: CASSIEGSPPMGTDTQYF. The full variable domain, with the rest looked up from reference TRBV19 and TRBJ2-3, is DGGITQSPKYLFRKEGQNVTLSCEQNLNHDAMYWYRQDPGQGLRLIYYSQIVNDFQKGDIAEGYSVSREKKESFPLTVTSAQKNPTAFYLCASSIEGSPPMGTDTQYFGPGTRLTVL.